The clone carrying this T cell receptor beta chain was detected a few times. This sample stems from a study of OX40 agonist ivuxolimab in advanced cancers. Trimming removed 6 bases from V and 2 bases from J; junction bases left unmatched: 11. The germline CDR1 and CDR2 sequences are SGHDN and FVKESK. This CDR3 spans 16 amino acids. The assay was immunoSEQ multiplex PCR, and TCRdb's table has in-frame clones only and misses some. The repertoire includes some 39,000 clones, around nine tenths of them detected once, and less than 15% sits in the top ten. The sequence came from an adult with an advanced solid tumor such as melanoma, head and neck, liver or kidney cancer. This specimen consisted of CD4+ or CD8+ T cells sorted from blood, obtained in a trial of the OX40 agonist ivuxolimab. The rearrangement links TRBV14 to TRBJ2-7, with 9 bases identical to TRBD1. For the CDR3, the DNA is TGTGCCAGCAGTCCCACAGGGACAGGGCCTACCTACGAGCAGTACTTC. It yields the protein CASSPTGTGPTYEQYF.